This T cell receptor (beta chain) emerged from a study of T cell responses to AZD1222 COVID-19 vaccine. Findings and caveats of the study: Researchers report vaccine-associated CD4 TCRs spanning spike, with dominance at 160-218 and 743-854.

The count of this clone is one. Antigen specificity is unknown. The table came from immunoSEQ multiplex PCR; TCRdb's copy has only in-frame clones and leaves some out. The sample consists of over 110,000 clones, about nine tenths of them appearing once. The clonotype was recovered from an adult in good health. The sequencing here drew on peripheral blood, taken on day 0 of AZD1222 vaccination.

CDR3 DNA sequence: TGTGCCAGCTCGGTCAGGGGGGACGTCAGTGGCTACACCTTC. It encodes CASSVRGDVSGYTF. J is TRBJ1-2 and V is TRBV18, with TRBD1 matching 7 bases. Germline V CDR1 and CDR2: KGHSH, LQKENI. This CDR3 contains 14 residues. The V and J ends lost 6 bases and 7 bases, in that order; junction bases with no gene match: 11.